A selection of T cell receptor beta chains follows, all from one sample in a study of blood T cells in healthy people across ages. TCRdb re-analysed the 5' RACE reads in MiXCR, keeping a single row per CDR3 protein. The data hold about 590,000 distinct CDR3 sequences, with approximately 30% observed a single time. Sample: blood. The receptors were sampled from a woman older than 75 in good health. Each CDR3 is given with its conserved first and last residue. The D gene is left open where the match is weak. Not all rows give a size; the values are once, few, many and, for expanded clones, a class.

d_gene | abundance | j_gene | v_gene | CDR3nt | CDR3aa
TRBD2 | many | TRBJ2-5 | TRBV5-1 | TGCGCCAGCAGCTTGGAGGGCGGGGGGGCCCGAGAGACCCAGTACTTC | CASSLEGGGARETQYF
NA | medium-sized | TRBJ2-1 | TRBV7-2 | TGTGCCAGCAGCTTAAATGCCCGAACCTACAATGAGCAGTTCTTC | CASSLNARTYNEQFF
NA | many | TRBJ1-2 | TRBV7-2 | TGTGCCAGCAGCTTACCTGGGGATTTACGGGCCTACACCTTC | CASSLPGDLRAYTF
TRBD1 | NA | TRBJ1-2 | TRBV7-2 | TGTGCCAGCAGCTTAGATAGACAGGGGGCTGTCCATGGCTACACCTTC | CASSLDRQGAVHGYTF
NA | many | TRBJ1-1 | TRBV10-3 | TGTGCCATCAGTGAGGGGACGGAGAACACTGAAGCTTTCTTT | CAISEGTENTEAFF
TRBD1 | many | TRBJ2-1 | TRBV9 | TGTGCCAGCAGAGCGGACAGGGGCAATGAGCAGTTCTTC | CASRADRGNEQFF
TRBD1 | few | TRBJ1-5 | TRBV12-3/TRBV12-4 | TGTGCCAGCACCAGGACAGGGGGATTGGGTCAGCCCCAGCATTTT | CASTRTGGLGQPQHF
TRBD1 | many | TRBJ2-1 | TRBV6-5 | TGTGCCAGCAGTTACGGGGACAGGGGGCGGAAGGAGCAGTTCTTC | CASSYGDRGRKEQFF
NA | few | TRBJ2-3 | TRBV12-3/TRBV12-4 | TGTGCCAGCAGCCTAGGACAATTCGGAGCAGATACGCAGTATTTT | CASSLGQFGADTQYF
TRBD1 | few | TRBJ1-5 | TRBV20-1 | TGCAGTGCTAGTATCCCGACAGGGGGCCTTAGCAATCAGCCCCAGCATTTT | CSASIPTGGLSNQPQHF
NA | many | TRBJ2-2 | TRBV30 | TGTGCCTGGGGGACTTTCACCGGGGAGCTGTTTTTT | CAWGTFTGELFF
TRBD1 | NA | TRBJ1-4 | TRBV14 | TGTGCCAGCAGCCGCGCGACAGGGGGTCTTGAAAAACTGTTTTTT | CASSRATGGLEKLFF
NA | many | TRBJ2-5 | TRBV7-3 | TGTGCCAGCAGCTTAGATTCCCTGACCCAGTACTTC | CASSLDSLTQYF
TRBD2 | NA | TRBJ2-7 | TRBV5-1 | TGCGCCAGCAGCTCGGGACTAGCGGGGGGCGTGGGCTCCTACAATGAGCAGTACTTC | CASSSGLAGGVGSYNEQYF
NA | many | TRBJ1-1 | TRBV20-1 | TGCAGTGCCAGGGTGGCAGCCGACACTGAAGCTTTCTTT | CSARVAADTEAFF
NA | NA | TRBJ1-1 | TRBV7-9 | TGTGCCATCCTTCGGGGTTCGGCGGAGAACACTGAAGCTTTCTTT | CAILRGSAENTEAFF
TRBD1 | many | TRBJ2-5 | TRBV6-1 | TGTGCCAGCGGGACAGGGAGGCGAGGAGAGACCCAGTACTTC | CASGTGRRGETQYF
NA | many | TRBJ2-3 | TRBV6-1 | TGTGCCAGCAGTGAAGTGGGCAGGGTTTCAGATACGCAGTATTTT | CASSEVGRVSDTQYF
TRBD1 | many | TRBJ2-7 | TRBV7-2 | TGTGCCAGCAGCCGACAGGGCTACGAGCAGTACTTC | CASSRQGYEQYF
NA | NA | TRBJ2-1 | TRBV20-1 | TGCAGTGTGAACCGTGGACGCGCCATCCACAATGAGCAGTTCTTC | CSVNRGRAIHNEQFF
NA | many | TRBJ2-3 | TRBV10-3 | TGTGCCATCAGTGAGTCGGGCATAAGCACAGATACGCAGTATTTT | CAISESGISTDTQYF
TRBD1 | few | TRBJ1-1 | TRBV9 | TGTGCCAGCAGCACCGGGGACAGCCGGACTGAAGCTTTCTTT | CASSTGDSRTEAFF
NA | NA | TRBJ2-3 | TRBV3-1 | TGTGCCAGCAGCCAAGATAAGGGGTACGACTTTTCGAGCAGAGATACGCAGTATTTT | CASSQDKGYDFSSRDTQYF
NA | NA | TRBJ2-1 | TRBV20-1 | TGCAGTGCTGGCGGACAGTCCCTCGGGGAGCAGTTCTTC | CSAGGQSLGEQFF
NA | many | TRBJ2-3 | TRBV7-2 | TGTGCCAGCACCCTAAGACGGATTGCAGATACGCAGTATTTT | CASTLRRIADTQYF
NA | many | TRBJ1-6 | TRBV5-1 | TGCGCCAGCATGAAGGGGTTTTCACCCCTCCACTTT | CASMKGFSPLHF
NA | NA | TRBJ1-4 | TRBV7-2 | TGTGTCAGCAGCTACGGGGTTGAGAAACTGTTTTTT | CVSSYGVEKLFF
NA | NA | TRBJ2-3 | TRBV7-8 | TGTGTCAGCAGCTTACGGGCGGGCAGCACAGATACGCAGTATTTT | CVSSLRAGSTDTQYF
NA | NA | TRBJ1-1 | TRBV2 | TGTGCCAGCAGTGAAGTGAGGACGACGAACACTGAAGCTTTCTTT | CASSEVRTTNTEAFF
NA | many | TRBJ2-3 | TRBV5-4 | TGTGCCAGCAGCTCCTCACGTAGCACAGATACGCAGTATTTT | CASSSSRSTDTQYF
TRBD1 | NA | TRBJ1-3 | TRBV29-1 | TGCAGCTGCTCGACAGGGGCTGGAAACACCATATATTTT | CSCSTGAGNTIYF
TRBD2 | many | TRBJ2-5 | TRBV11-2 | TGTGCCAGCAGCTTACGGGCTAGCGGAGAGACCCAGTACTTC | CASSLRASGETQYF
TRBD1 | few | TRBJ1-5 | TRBV27 | TGTGCCAGCAGTTTTTTGGGACAGGGGGTTCAGCCCCAGCATTTT | CASSFLGQGVQPQHF
NA | many | TRBJ2-7 | TRBV7-2 | TGTGCCAGCAGCCTGGACGGACAAAATTCCTACGAGCAGTACTTC | CASSLDGQNSYEQYF
NA | many | TRBJ2-1 | TRBV4-1 | TGCGCCAGCAGCCAAGTAGCACTGCCCTACAATGAGCAGTTCTTC | CASSQVALPYNEQFF
NA | many | TRBJ2-3 | TRBV29-1 | TGCAGCGCAGCACCATTCTCTAGCACAGATACGCAGTATTTT | CSAAPFSSTDTQYF
TRBD1 | NA | TRBJ2-3 | TRBV6-1 | TGTGCCAGCAGCCCCGGGACAGGACCCTTAACTAGCACAGATACGCAGTATTTT | CASSPGTGPLTSTDTQYF
NA | many | TRBJ2-7 | TRBV9 | TGTGCCAGCAGTAGATTTACTGCTGGCTCCTACGAGCAGTACTTC | CASSRFTAGSYEQYF
NA | NA | TRBJ2-1 | TRBV7-9 | TGTGCCAGCAGCTTTTCCGGAGAGAGCTCCTACAATGAGCGGTACTTC | CASSFSGESSYNERYF
TRBD1 | NA | TRBJ1-2 | TRBV29-1 | TGCAGCGTTGATCAGACAGGGTATGATGGCTACACCTTC | CSVDQTGYDGYTF
NA | NA | TRBJ2-1 | TRBV5-1 | TGCGCCAGCAACCCTGTAGCGGAGGGCCCCAAGCAGTTCTTC | CASNPVAEGPKQFF
NA | NA | TRBJ2-6 | TRBV12-3/TRBV12-4 | TGTGCCAGCAGTTCGACCTACACTGGGGCCAACGTCCTGACTTTC | CASSSTYTGANVLTF
NA | NA | TRBJ2-1 | TRBV2 | TGTGCCAGCAGTGAGGCCTCCTACAAGCAGTTCTTC | CASSEASYKQFF
TRBD1 | once | TRBJ1-1 | TRBV6-2/TRBV6-3 | TGTGCCAGCAGTTATTCTATTTTCGACAGGGCGACTGAAGCTTTCTTT | CASSYSIFDRATEAFF
NA | few | TRBJ1-2 | TRBV7-9 | TGTGCCAGCAGCTTAGATGGCTACACCTTC | CASSLDGYTF